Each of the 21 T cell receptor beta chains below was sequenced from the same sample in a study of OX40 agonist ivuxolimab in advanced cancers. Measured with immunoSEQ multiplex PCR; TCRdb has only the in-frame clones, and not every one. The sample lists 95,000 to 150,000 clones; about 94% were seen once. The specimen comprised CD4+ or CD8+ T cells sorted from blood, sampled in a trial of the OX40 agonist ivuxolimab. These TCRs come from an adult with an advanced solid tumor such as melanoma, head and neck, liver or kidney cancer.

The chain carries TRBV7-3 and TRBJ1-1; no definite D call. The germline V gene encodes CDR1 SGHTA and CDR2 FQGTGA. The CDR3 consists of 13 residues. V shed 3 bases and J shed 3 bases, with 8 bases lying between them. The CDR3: CASSLMGYTEAFF. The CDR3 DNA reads TGTGCCAGCAGCTTGATGGGGTACACTGAAGCTTTCTTT.

The CDR3 DNA follows: TGTGCCAGTAGTACTGGACATTGGGACACTGAAGCTTTCTTT. Translating gives CASSTGHWDTEAFF. The chain recombines TRBV19 with TRBJ1-1, with TRBD1 as a possible D gene (5 bases). V gave up 4 bases and J gave up 3 bases, with 12 bases separating them. CDR3 length equals 14 residues. Germline CDR1 reads LNHDA; CDR2 reads SQIVND (reference sequence).

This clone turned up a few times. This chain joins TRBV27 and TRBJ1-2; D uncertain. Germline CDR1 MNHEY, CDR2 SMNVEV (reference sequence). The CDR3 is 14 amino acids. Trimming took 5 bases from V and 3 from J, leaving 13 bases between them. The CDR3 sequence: CASSAPGEDYGYTF. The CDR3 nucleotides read TGTGCCAGCAGTGCCCCCGGGGAGGACTATGGCTACACCTTC.

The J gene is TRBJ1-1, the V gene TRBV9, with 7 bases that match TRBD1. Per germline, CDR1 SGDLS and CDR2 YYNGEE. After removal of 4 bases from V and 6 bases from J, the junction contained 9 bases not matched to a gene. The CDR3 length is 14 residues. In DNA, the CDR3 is TGTGCCAGCAGCCCGTGGGGAGGACAGGCTGAAGCTTTCTTT. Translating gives CASSPWGGQAEAFF. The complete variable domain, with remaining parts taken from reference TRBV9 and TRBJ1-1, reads DSGVTQTPKHLITATGQRVTLRCSPRSGDLSVYWYQQSLDQGLQFLIQYYNGEERAKGNILERFSAQQFPDLHSELNLSSLELGDSALYFCASSPWGGQAEAFFGQGTRLTVV.

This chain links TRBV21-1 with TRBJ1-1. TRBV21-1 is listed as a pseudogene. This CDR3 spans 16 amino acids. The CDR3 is CASSHTRAGQSTEAFF. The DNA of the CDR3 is TGTGCCAGCAGCCATACCCGGGCGGGACAAAGCACTGAAGCTTTCTTT.

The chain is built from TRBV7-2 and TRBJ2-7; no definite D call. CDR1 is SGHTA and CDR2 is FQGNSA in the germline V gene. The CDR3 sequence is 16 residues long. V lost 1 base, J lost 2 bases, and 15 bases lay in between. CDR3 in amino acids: CASSLGSAVATYEQYF. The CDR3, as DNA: TGTGCCAGCAGCTTAGGCTCCGCCGTAGCTACCTACGAGCAGTACTTC. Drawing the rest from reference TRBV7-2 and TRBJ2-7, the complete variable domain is GAGVSQSPSNKVTEKGKDVELRCDPISGHTALYWYRQSLGQGLEFLIYFQGNSAPDKSGLPSDRFSAERTGGSVSTLTIQRTQQEDSAVYLCASSLGSAVATYEQYFGPGTRLTVT.

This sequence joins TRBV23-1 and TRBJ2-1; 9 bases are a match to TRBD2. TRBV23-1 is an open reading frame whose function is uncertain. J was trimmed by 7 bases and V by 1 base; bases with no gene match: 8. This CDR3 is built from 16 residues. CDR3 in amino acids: CASSQCGGACNNEQFF. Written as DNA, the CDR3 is TGCGCCAGCAGTCAATGCGGGGGGGCCTGTAATAATGAGCAGTTCTTC.

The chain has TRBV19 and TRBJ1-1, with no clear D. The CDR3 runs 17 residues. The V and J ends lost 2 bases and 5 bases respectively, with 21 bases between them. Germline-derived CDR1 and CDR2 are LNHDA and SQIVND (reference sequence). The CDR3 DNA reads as TGTGCCAGTAGTATATCAACGGGGATCCATCTGGGAACTGAAGCTTTCTTT. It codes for CASSISTGIHLGTEAFF.

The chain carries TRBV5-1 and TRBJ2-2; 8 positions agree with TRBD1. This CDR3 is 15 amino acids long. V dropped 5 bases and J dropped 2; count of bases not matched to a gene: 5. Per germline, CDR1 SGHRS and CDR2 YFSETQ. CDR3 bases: TGCGCCAGCAGGTTCGCAGGGGGCAACACCGGGGAGCTGTTTTTT. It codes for CASRFAGGNTGELFF.

This CDR3 reads CASSLVRGGVYSNQPQHF. CDR3 in DNA: TGTGCCAGCAGCTTAGTAAGAGGGGGGGTTTATAGCAATCAGCCCCAGCATTTT. The gene calls are TRBV7-2 and TRBJ1-5, with D tentatively TRBD1 (6 bases). This CDR3 is built from 18 residues. From germline, CDR1 is SGHTA and CDR2 FQGNSA. The V end was cut by 1 base, the J end by 0 bases, with 16 bases between.

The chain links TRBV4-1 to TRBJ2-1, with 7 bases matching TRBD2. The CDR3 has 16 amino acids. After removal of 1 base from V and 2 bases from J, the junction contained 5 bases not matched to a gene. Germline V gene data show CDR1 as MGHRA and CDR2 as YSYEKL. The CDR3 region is CASSQVFGTTYNEQFF. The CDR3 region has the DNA TGCGCCAGCAGCCAAGTTTTCGGGACTACCTACAATGAGCAGTTCTTC.

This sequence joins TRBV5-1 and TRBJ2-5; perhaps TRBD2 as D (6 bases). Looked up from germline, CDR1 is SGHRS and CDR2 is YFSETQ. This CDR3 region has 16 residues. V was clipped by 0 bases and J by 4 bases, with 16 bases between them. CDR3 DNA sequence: TGCGCCAGCAGCTTGGATGGGCGGGGCACGTTAGAGACCCAGTACTTC. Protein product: CASSLDGRGTLETQYF.

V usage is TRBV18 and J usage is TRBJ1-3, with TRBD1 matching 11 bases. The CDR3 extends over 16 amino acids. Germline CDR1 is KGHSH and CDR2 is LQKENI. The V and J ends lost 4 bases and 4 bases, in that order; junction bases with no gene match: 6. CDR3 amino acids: CASSQDRGQSGNTIYF. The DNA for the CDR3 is TGTGCCAGCTCACAGGACAGGGGGCAATCAGGAAACACCATATATTTT. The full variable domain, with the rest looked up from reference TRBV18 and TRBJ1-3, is NAGVMQNPRHLVRRRGQEARLRCSPMKGHSHVYWYRQLPEEGLKFMVYLQKENIIDESGMPKERFSAEFPKEGPSILRIQQVVRGDSAAYFCASSQDRGQSGNTIYFGEGSWLTVV.

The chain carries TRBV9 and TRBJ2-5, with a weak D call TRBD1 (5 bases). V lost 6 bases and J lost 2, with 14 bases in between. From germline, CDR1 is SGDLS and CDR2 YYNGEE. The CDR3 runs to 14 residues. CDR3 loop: CASNHADSQETQYF. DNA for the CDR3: TGTGCCAGCAACCACGCAGACAGTCAAGAGACCCAGTACTTC.

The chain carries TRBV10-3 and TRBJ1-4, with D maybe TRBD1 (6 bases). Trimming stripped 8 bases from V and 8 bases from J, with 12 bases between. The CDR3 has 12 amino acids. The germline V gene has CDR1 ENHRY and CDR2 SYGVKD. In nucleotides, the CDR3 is TGTGCCATCGGACAGAATCGGGAAAAACTGTTTTTT. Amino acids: CAIGQNREKLFF.

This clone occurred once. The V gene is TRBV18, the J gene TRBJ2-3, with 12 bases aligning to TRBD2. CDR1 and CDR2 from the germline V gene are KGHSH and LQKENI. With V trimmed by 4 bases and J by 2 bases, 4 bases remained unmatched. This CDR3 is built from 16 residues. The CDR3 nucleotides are TGTGCCAGCTCACGGAGGACTAGCGGGAACACAGATACGCAGTATTTT. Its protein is CASSRRTSGNTDTQYF.

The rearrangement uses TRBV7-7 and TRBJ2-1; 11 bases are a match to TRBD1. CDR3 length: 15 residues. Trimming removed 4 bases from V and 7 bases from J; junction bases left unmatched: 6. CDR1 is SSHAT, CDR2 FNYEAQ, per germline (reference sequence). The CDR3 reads CASSSGQGAVNEQFF. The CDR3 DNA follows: TGTGCCAGCAGCTCAGGACAGGGGGCAGTGAATGAGCAGTTCTTC.

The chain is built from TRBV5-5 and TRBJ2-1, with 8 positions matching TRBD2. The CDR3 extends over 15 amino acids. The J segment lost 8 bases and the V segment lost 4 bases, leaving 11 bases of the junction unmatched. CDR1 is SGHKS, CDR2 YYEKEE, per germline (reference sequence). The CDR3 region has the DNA TGTGCCAGCAGCCCTATAGCGGGATTTGGATATGAGCAGTTCTTC. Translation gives CASSPIAGFGYEQFF.

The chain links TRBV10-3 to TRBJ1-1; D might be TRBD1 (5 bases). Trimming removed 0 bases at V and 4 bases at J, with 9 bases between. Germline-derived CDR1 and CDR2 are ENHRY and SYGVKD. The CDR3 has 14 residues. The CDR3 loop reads CAISESWQGTEAFF. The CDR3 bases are TGTGCCATCAGTGAGTCTTGGCAGGGCACTGAAGCTTTCTTT.

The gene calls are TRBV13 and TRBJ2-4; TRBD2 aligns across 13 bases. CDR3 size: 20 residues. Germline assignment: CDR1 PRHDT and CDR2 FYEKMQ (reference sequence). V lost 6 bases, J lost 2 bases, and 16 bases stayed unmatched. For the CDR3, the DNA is TGTGCCAGCAGTTCAAGACTAGCGGGGGGTGGGCCCGGACCCAAAAACATTCAGTACTTC. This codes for CASSSRLAGGGPGPKNIQYF.

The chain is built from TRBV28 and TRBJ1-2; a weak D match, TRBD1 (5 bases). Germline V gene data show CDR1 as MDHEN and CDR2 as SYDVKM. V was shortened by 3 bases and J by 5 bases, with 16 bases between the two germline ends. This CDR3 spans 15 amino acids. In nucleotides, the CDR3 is TGTGCCAGCAGTTTCAGGGAGGGAGTAACGTATGGCTACACCTTC. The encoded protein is CASSFREGVTYGYTF.